This TCR beta chain was captured in a study of T cells in Graves' hyperthyroidism and ophthalmopathy. Study summary: At the time of initial diagnosis and before any treatment, peripheral blood was collected.

This clonotype was observed a handful of times. The antigen is undetermined. Patients were aged 18 to 65, had disease duration under 2 months, and had newly diagnosed hyperthyroidism. Study findings and constraints: Most clonotypes expanded in the thyroid (above 0.001) were also present in blood.

Amplified TCR beta CDR3 regions came from RNA transcripts. A set of HTBI primers served as the primers for a first-round RT-PCR of the TCR CDR3. One entry per CDR3 protein results from TCRdb running MiXCR on the multiplex PCR reads. The sample contains fewer than 600,000 distinct CDR3 sequences, 13% to 15% of which appear only once. Germline trimming cut 4 bases from V and 5 bases from J; bases unmatched to any gene: 8. This CDR3 has 15 amino acids. The germline V gene has CDR1 SGHRS and CDR2 YFSETQ. The sample taken for sequencing was blood. The receptor was isolated from a young woman with Graves' hyperthyroidism. The chain combines TRBV5-1 with TRBJ2-5; TRBD1 agrees at 10 bases. The CDR3 DNA is TGCGCCAGCAGCATTCGGGGACAGGGGTACGAGACCCAGTACTTC. Residues: CASSIRGQGYETQYF.